This T cell receptor (beta chain) was sequenced during a study of T-cell memory formation after mild COVID-19. This clonotype was seen repeatedly, ten times or more. A single record per CDR3 protein comes from TCRdb applying MiXCR to the 5' RACE reads. The data contain more than 200,000 distinct CDR3 sequences, about 17% of them singletons. V lost 0 bases and J 5 bases, leaving 14 bases between the germline ends. Germline values: CDR1 WNHNN, CDR2 SYGVQD (reference sequence). The CDR3 length is 16 residues. The source material was PBMCs or a T cell subset sorted from them (not recorded which). The chain has TRBV10-1 and TRBJ2-1, with D perhaps matching TRBD1 (6 bases). The receptor was derived from a man between 18 and 29 years old who had mild COVID-19 (a few samples of this study predate the infection). Cell type and time point are not known. CDR3 region: CASSESYRVGDNEQFF. CDR3 nucleotide sequence: TGCGCCAGCAGTGAGTCATACAGGGTGGGGGACAATGAGCAGTTCTTC.